This TCR beta chain is drawn from a study of cytomegalovirus exposure and HLA in healthy donors. The study's findings and limits: About 150 TCR beta chains were listed as cytomegalovirus-associated. A later examination showed that TCR association rates differed by HLA locus, with DRB1 most and HLA-C fewest.

From germline, CDR1 is SEHNR and CDR2 FQNEAQ (reference sequence). The CDR3 has 19 amino acids. V was clipped by 5 bases and J by 4 bases; unmatched bases: 17. Healthy bone marrow donors made up the donors. Nominally healthy donors were sampled, though unrecorded immune exposures were likely. Concerning this clone: Its cognate antigen is unknown.

60 Vbeta and 13 Jbeta primers were used in PCR. Data came from immunoSEQ multiplex PCR; TCRdb stores just in-frame clones and leaves some out. Of 160,000 or so clones in the sample, about 80% were seen once. This sequence originates from a man aged 25-45 years in good health and CMV-seronegative. This chain uses TRBV7-9 with TRBJ1-1, with 12 bases identical to TRBD1. What was sequenced was PBMCs. CDR3 nucleotide sequence: TGTGCCAGCAGCCCTCCCGCCGGGACAGGGGGCCTCAGGCGCACTGAAGCTTTCTTT. This gives the protein CASSPPAGTGGLRRTEAFF. Filled out from reference TRBV7-9 and TRBJ1-1, the complete variable domain reads DTGVSQNPRHKITKRGQNVTFRCDPISEHNRLYWYRQTLGQGPEFLTYFQNEAQLEKSRLLSDRFSAERPKGSFSTLEIQRTEQGDSAMYLCASSPPAGTGGLRRTEAFFGQGTRLTVV.